The rows below give T cell receptor beta chains drawn from one sample of a study of Graves' ophthalmopathy and Graves' hyperthyroidism. One entry per CDR3 protein, called by TCRdb with MiXCR from the multiplex PCR reads. The sample carries almost 750,000 distinct CDR3 sequences, 35% to 50% recorded once. Sequencing was done on a sample of peripheral blood. The source of these receptors is an adult man with Graves' ophthalmopathy. CDR3s include the opening cysteine and the closing phenylalanine or tryptophan.

V: TRBV7-2
J: TRBJ2-7
CDR3: CASSQAGTGPYEQYF

V: TRBV19
J: TRBJ2-2
CDR3: CASRPGTGGIGELFF

V: TRBV24-1
J: TRBJ1-6
CDR3: CATSRIDSPLHF

V: TRBV19
J: TRBJ1-6
CDR3: CASSKRQGGNSPLHF

V: TRBV25-1
J: TRBJ2-7
CDR3: CASSRQGAWYEQYF

V: TRBV7-2
J: TRBJ2-5
CDR3: CASSPGQGWRETQYF

V: TRBV20-1
J: TRBJ2-7
CDR3: CSAPSGPYEQYF

V: TRBV29-1
J: TRBJ2-6
CDR3: CSVEGQPTGTNVLTF

V: TRBV12-3/TRBV12-4
J: TRBJ2-5
CDR3: CACRLAGEETQYF

V: TRBV20-1
J: TRBJ2-7
CDR3: CSASETSREQYF

V: TRBV7-3
J: -
CDR3: CASSPSGNEQFF

V: TRBV11-2
J: TRBJ2-2
CDR3: CASSLPGQGPSSGELFF